The rows below give T cell receptor beta chains drawn from one sample of a study of T cell responses to AZD1222 COVID-19 vaccine. Profiled with immunoSEQ multiplex PCR; TCRdb holds only in-frame clones, not every one. The sample contains fewer than 200,000 clones, roughly 94% of which appear only once. Sample: peripheral blood, taken on day 0 of MenACWY control vaccination. All receptors come from an adult in good health. Both conserved end residues are part of each CDR3. D genes are given only for firm matches.

V gene,D gene,J gene,CDR3 protein,CDR3 DNA
TRBV6-1,.,TRBJ1-1,CASSEYGRGVGGTEAFF,TGTGCCAGCAGTGAATACGGACGGGGTGTTGGGGGCACTGAAGCTTTCTTT
TRBV30,.,TRBJ1-1,CAWSVGGKNSNTEAFF,TGTGCCTGGAGTGTAGGGGGGAAAAATTCGAACACTGAAGCTTTCTTT
TRBV27,.,TRBJ2-3,CASSTRTRAQDTQYF,TGTGCCAGCAGTACCCGGACCCGCGCCCAGGATACGCAGTATTTT
TRBV27,TRBD1,TRBJ1-6,CASSSGQGASSPLHF,TGTGCCAGCAGTTCCGGACAGGGGGCAAGTTCACCCCTCCACTTT
TRBV5-4,.,TRBJ2-2,CASSFPQGELFF,TGTGCCAGCAGCTTCCCGCAGGGGGAGCTGTTTTTT
TRBV3-1/TRBV3-2,.,TRBJ2-5,CASSQRSRETQYF,TGTGCCAGCAGCCAACGGTCACGGGAGACCCAGTACTTC
TRBV5-1,.,TRBJ1-2,CASSLDANYGYTF,TGCGCCAGCAGCTTGGACGCTAACTATGGCTACACCTTC
TRBV9,.,TRBJ1-1,CASSADRLNTEAFF,TGTGCCAGCAGCGCCGACAGGCTGAACACTGAAGCTTTCTTT
TRBV29-1,.,TRBJ2-5,CSVGALGEETQYF,TGCAGCGTTGGGGCCCTCGGGGAAGAGACCCAGTACTTC
TRBV27,.,TRBJ2-2,CASSFGPNTGELFF,TGTGCCAGCAGTTTTGGGCCAAACACCGGGGAGCTGTTTTTT
TRBV6-7,TRBD1,TRBJ1-6,CASSYTGGTLESPLHF,TGTGCCAGCAGTTACACAGGGGGAACTTTGGAATCACCCCTCCACTTT
TRBV6-5,TRBD2,TRBJ2-2,CASRTSGNTGELFF,TGTGCCAGCAGGACTAGCGGGAACACCGGGGAGCTGTTTTTT
TRBV19,.,TRBJ1-4,CASQTGTINEKLFF,TGTGCCAGCCAGACCGGGACAATAAATGAAAAACTGTTTTTT
TRBV28,.,TRBJ1-2,CASSPLQGGRIGYGYTF,TGTGCCAGCAGTCCCTTACAGGGCGGACGCATTGGCTATGGCTACACCTTC
TRBV2,TRBD2,TRBJ2-1,CASSERASGYNEQFF,TGTGCCAGCAGTGAACGGGCTAGCGGGTACAATGAGCAGTTCTTC
TRBV6-1,.,TRBJ1-3,CASSEYPGQIRPGNTIYF,TGTGCCAGCAGTGAATACCCCGGGCAGATAAGGCCTGGAAACACCATATATTTT
TRBV5-5,.,TRBJ2-1,CASSLGEAMQFF,TGTGCCAGCAGCTTAGGGGAGGCGATGCAGTTCTTC
TRBV5-1,TRBD1,TRBJ1-6,CASSGRMDRGSPLHF,TGCGCCAGCAGCGGACGTATGGACAGGGGTTCACCCCTCCACTTT
TRBV29-1,.,TRBJ1-1,CSVERGAEAFF,TGCAGCGTTGAGAGGGGGGCTGAAGCTTTCTTT
TRBV11-2,.,TRBJ1-4,CASSPLSGTIKLFF,TGTGCCAGCAGCCCTCTGTCCGGGACAATAAAACTGTTTTTT
TRBV28,TRBD1,TRBJ2-7,CASSLDRFTSYEQYF,TGTGCCAGCAGCCTGGACAGGTTTACATCCTACGAGCAGTACTTC